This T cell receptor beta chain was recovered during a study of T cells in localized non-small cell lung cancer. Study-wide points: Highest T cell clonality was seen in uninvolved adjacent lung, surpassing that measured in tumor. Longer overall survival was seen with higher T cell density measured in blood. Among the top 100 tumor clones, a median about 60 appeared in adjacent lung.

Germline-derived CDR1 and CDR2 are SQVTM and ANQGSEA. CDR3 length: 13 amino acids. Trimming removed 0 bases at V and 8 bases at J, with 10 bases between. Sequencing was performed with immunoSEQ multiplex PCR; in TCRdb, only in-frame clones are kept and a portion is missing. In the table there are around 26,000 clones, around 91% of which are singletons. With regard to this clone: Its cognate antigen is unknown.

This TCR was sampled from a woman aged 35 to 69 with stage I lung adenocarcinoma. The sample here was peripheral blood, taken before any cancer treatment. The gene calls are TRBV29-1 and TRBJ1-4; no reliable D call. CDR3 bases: TGCAGCGTTGAAGAGGTACGGGGAGAAAAACTGTTTTTT. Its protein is CSVEEVRGEKLFF.